This TCR beta chain was profiled in a study of Tregs in tolerant kidney transplant recipients. Findings and limits, study-wide: The most relevant donor-specific Treg TCRbeta repertoire apparently came from expansion with activated donor B cells.

The protocol was immunoSEQ multiplex PCR, while the TCRdb copy is restricted to in-frame clones and leaves out a portion. Of roughly 250,000 clones in the sample, about four fifths were seen once. This clone has just one count. The antigen remains undetermined. Germline CDR1 and CDR2: SGHDN and FVKESK. V lost 1 base to trimming and J lost 5 bases; unmatched junction nucleotides: 6. The CDR3 has 15 amino acids. Material for sequencing was CD4+ T cells from blood. The clonotype was recovered from a human donor in good health. The chain combines TRBV14 with TRBJ2-5; TRBD2 matches 8 bases. The CDR3 DNA is TGTGCCAGCAGCCAAGGACTAGCGTGGGGGGAGACCCAGTACTTC. As protein: CASSQGLAWGETQYF.